This section outlines one T cell receptor beta chain sequence together with its context. Its antigen is as yet unknown. This entry is derived from a study of blood T cells in healthy people across ages. Study-level points and caveats: A strong correlation was seen between TCR beta diversity and naive T cell percentage.

The CDR3 runs to 15 residues. Germline CDR1 SGHDN, CDR2 FVKESK. Trimming left V 4 bases short and J 2 bases short, with 15 bases between. A second PCR of roughly 7 to 11 cycles used a sample-barcoded 5' primer and a J-beta primer mix. TCRdb redid the calling of the 5' RACE reads with MiXCR, one entry per CDR3 protein. The table lists some 880,000 distinct CDR3 sequences, 35% to 40% of them singletons, with approximately 13% in the top ten. The clonotype comes from a man between 18 and 35 years old in good health. This sequence joins TRBV14 and TRBJ2-7; D unclear. The source material was blood. CDR3 sequence: CASSLSWAKPYEQYF. DNA for the CDR3: TGTGCCAGCAGCCTAAGTTGGGCTAAACCCTACGAGCAGTACTTC. Supplemented by reference TRBV14 and TRBJ2-7, the full variable domain reads EAGVTQFPSHSVIEKGQTVTLRCDPISGHDNLYWYRRVMGKEIKFLLHFVKESKQDESGMPNNRFLAERTGGTYSTLKVQPAELEDSGVYFCASSLSWAKPYEQYFGPGTRLTVT.